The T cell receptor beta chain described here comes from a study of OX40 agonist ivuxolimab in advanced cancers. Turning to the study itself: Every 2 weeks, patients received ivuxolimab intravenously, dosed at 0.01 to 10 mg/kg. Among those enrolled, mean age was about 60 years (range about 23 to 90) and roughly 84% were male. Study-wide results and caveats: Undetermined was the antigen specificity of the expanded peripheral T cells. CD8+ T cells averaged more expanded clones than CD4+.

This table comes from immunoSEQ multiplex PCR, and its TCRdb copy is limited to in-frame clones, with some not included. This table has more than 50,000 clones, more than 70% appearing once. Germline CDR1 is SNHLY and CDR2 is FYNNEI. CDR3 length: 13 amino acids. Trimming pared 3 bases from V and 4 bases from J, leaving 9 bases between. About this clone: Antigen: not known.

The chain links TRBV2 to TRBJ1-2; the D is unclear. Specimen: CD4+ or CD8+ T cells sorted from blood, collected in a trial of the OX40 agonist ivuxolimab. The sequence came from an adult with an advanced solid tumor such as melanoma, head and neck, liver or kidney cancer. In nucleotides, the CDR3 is TGTGCCAGCAGTGACCACACAATCTATGGCTACACCTTC. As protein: CASSDHTIYGYTF.